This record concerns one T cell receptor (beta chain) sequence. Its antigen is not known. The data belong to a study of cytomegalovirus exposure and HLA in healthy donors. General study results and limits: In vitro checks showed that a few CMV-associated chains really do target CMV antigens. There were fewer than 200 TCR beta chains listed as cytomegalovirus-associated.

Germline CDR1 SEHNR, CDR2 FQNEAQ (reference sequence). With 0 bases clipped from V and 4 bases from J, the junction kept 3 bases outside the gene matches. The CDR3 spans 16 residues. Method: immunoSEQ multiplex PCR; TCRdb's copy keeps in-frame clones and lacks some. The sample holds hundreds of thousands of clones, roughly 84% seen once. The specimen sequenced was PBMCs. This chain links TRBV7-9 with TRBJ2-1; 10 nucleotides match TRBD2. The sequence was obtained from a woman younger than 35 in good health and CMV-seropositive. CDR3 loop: CASSLALAGDYNEQFF. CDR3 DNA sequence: TGTGCCAGCAGCTTAGCGCTAGCGGGAGATTACAATGAGCAGTTCTTC.